Following are 18 T cell receptor beta chains from one sample sequenced in a study of regulatory T cells in long-lasting Graves disease. Time point given: newly diagnosed GD, antithyroid drugs for less than 3 months. PBMC-derived RNA was used for the TCR library. Arm-PCR with iRepertoire HTBI primers amplified the CDR3 regions for these TCR beta libraries. A single record per CDR3 protein comes from TCRdb applying MiXCR to the multiplex PCR reads. Seen here are under 250,000 distinct CDR3 sequences, roughly 19% observed once, and the top ten hold 10% to 15%. The same specimen was also included in a second study, on T cells in Graves' hyperthyroidism and ophthalmopathy.

The material was peripheral blood mononuclear cells (PBMCs), obtained at new diagnosis, from a patient treated with antithyroid drugs. The origin of the receptors is a woman aged 30 to 39 with Graves disease.

This clonotype was counted ten times or more. This chain uses TRBV28 with TRBJ2-2, with D tentatively TRBD1 (6 bases). Germline CDR1 reads MDHEN; CDR2 reads SYDVKM. The V end lost 5 bases, the J end lost 7 bases, and 17 bases lay between the germline ends. This CDR3 has 15 amino acids. CDR3 region: CASSLYRATSGELFF. In DNA, the CDR3 is TGTGCCAGCAGTCTCTACAGGGCTACTAGCGGGGAGCTGTTTTTT. The full variable domain, in which reference TRBV28 and TRBJ2-2 provide the parts outside the CDR3, is DVKVTQSSRYLVKRTGEKVFLECVQDMDHENMFWYRQDPGLGLRLIYFSYDVKMKEKGDIPEGYSVSREKKERFSLILESASTNQTSMYLCASSLYRATSGELFFGEGSRLTVL.

In this sample, this clonotype turned up many times. The V call is TRBV2, the J call TRBJ2-1; 9 bases match TRBD2. The CDR3 totals 15 residues. V lost 4 bases and J lost 2; bases outside the gene matches: 3. The germline V gene has CDR1 SNHLY and CDR2 FYNNEI. The CDR3 spells CASSGAGGPYNEQFF. The DNA for the CDR3 is TGTGCCAGCAGTGGGGCGGGGGGGCCCTACAATGAGCAGTTCTTC.

The sample holds many counts of this clonotype. The chain carries TRBV27 and TRBJ2-7; TRBD1 agrees at 7 bases. CDR3 length equals 16 residues. CDR1 is MNHEY and CDR2 is SMNVEV in the germline V gene (reference sequence). V was clipped by 9 bases and J by 0 bases; unmatched bases: 14. CDR3 region: CASRLAPGQSSYEQYF. Here the CDR3 DNA reads TGTGCCAGTCGACTCGCTCCGGGACAGAGCTCCTACGAGCAGTACTTC.

This clonotype was seen a few times. The conserved phenylalanine or tryptophan normally closing the CDR3 is absent here, so this likely arose from a read error. The chain is built from TRBV19 and TRBJ1-1; 7 bases are shared with TRBD1. CDR3 size: 15 residues. Germline trimming cut 2 bases from V and 2 bases from J; bases unmatched to any gene: 5. CDR1 and CDR2 from the germline V gene are LNHDA and SQIVND (reference sequence). DNA for the CDR3: TGTGCCAGTAGTATAAGGGGGACAGTCAACACTGAAGCTTTCTCT. The encoded protein is CASSIRGTVNTEAFS.

This chain joins TRBV12-3 or TRBV12-4 and TRBJ2-5; 11 bases align to TRBD2. V dropped 2 bases and J dropped 5; count of bases not matched to a gene: 10. There are 17 residues in the CDR3. CDR3 region: CASSLLVLAGVGETQYF. CDR3 nucleotides: TGTGCCAGCAGTTTATTGGTACTAGCGGGAGTGGGGGAGACCCAGTACTTC.

The chain recombines TRBV28 with TRBJ1-2; 9 nucleotides align to TRBD1. The CDR3 contains 13 residues. Germline CDR1 MDHEN, CDR2 SYDVKM. CDR3 in amino acids: CVSQGATLYGYTF. In nucleotides, the CDR3 is TGTGTCTCACAGGGGGCAACTTTGTATGGCTACACCTTC.

To note about this clonotype: The junction does not match germline at one end; this may be a read error. J is TRBJ2-1 and V is TRBV5-1; the match to TRBD1 covers 9 bases. This CDR3 has 13 residues. Per germline, CDR1 SGHRS and CDR2 YFSETQ. CDR3 sequence: CTSSWGQGNEQFF. In DNA, the CDR3 is TGCACCAGCAGCTGGGGACAGGGTAATGAGCAGTTCTTC.

This clonotype has a count of ten or more. The CDR3: CASSYSTVGSSYTDTQYF. DNA of the CDR3: TGTGCCAGCAGTTACTCGACGGTTGGGAGCTCGTACACAGATACGCAGTATTTT. This rearrangement joins TRBV6-5 to TRBJ2-3; perhaps TRBD2 as D (5 bases). The ends were cut back, 0 bases at V and 2 bases at J, with 18 bases in the middle. The germline gives CDR1 MNHEY, CDR2 SVGAGI. The CDR3 loop spans 18 amino acids.

This chain connects TRBV28 to TRBJ1-1, with 7 nucleotides matching TRBD1. Germline loops: CDR1 MDHEN, CDR2 SYDVKM. V shed 8 bases, J shed 1 base, and the junction held 4 bases outside the gene matches. The CDR3 is 13 amino acids. In nucleotides, the CDR3 is TGTGCCAGCCTGGACAGGCCGAACACTGAAGCTTTCTTT. Its translation: CASLDRPNTEAFF.

This chain joins TRBV7-2 and TRBJ1-2, with 10 positions matching TRBD1. The trim removed 7 bases at V and 6 bases at J, leaving 2 bases unmatched. The CDR3 runs 12 residues. The germline V gene has CDR1 SGHTA and CDR2 FQGNSA. This CDR3 reads CASTGQGHGYTF. Here the CDR3 DNA reads TGTGCCAGCACGGGACAGGGGCATGGCTACACCTTC.

This clonotype appeared many times. This chain uses TRBV6-2 or TRBV6-3 with TRBJ1-5, with D possibly TRBD1 on 5 matching bases. V lost 6 bases, J lost 0 bases, and 6 bases lay in between. Germline values: CDR1 MNHEY, CDR2 SVGEGT. This CDR3 has 13 residues. CDR3 in DNA: TGTGCCAGCAGGGGGGTTAGCAATCAGCCCCAGCATTTT. It encodes CASRGVSNQPQHF.

Many counts were recorded for this clonotype. The CDR3: CASSHSVSYEQYF. Here the CDR3 DNA reads TGTGCCAGCAGCCACTCAGTGTCCTACGAGCAGTACTTC. The chain recombines TRBV3-1 with TRBJ2-7; D gene uncertain. Between the trimmed V and J ends, which lost 3 bases and 1 base, there was a span of 7 bases. Germline assignment: CDR1 LGHDT and CDR2 YNNKEL (reference sequence). The length of the CDR3 is 13 residues.

This clonotype was counted many times. A read error may account for a junction end that differs from germline. The chain couples TRBV27 to TRBJ2-3, with D possibly being TRBD2 (6 bases). The germline gives CDR1 MNHEY, CDR2 SMNVEV (reference sequence). The CDR3 is 14 amino acids. Here the CDR3 reads CVSSFTGGTDTQYF. CDR3 DNA: TGTGTCAGCAGTTTTACGGGGGGCACAGATACGCAGTATTTT.

This chain uses TRBV29-1 with TRBJ1-4, with D hard to call. The V and J ends lost 5 bases and 0 bases respectively, with 7 bases between them. Germline V lookup: CDR1 SQVTM, CDR2 ANQGSEA. This CDR3 region has 13 residues. CDR3 nucleotide sequence: TGCAGCGTTCGGGAGACAACTAATGAAAAACTGTTTTTT. It specifies CSVRETTNEKLFF.

Turning to this clonotype: A junction end diverges from the germline sequence, so it may reflect a read error. The CDR3 here is CTSRRVQGYERYF. The CDR3 region has the DNA TGTACCAGCAGGCGAGTACAGGGCTACGAGCGGTACTTC. This chain joins TRBV28 and TRBJ2-7; possibly TRBD1 for D (6 bases). CDR1 is MDHEN and CDR2 is SYDVKM in the germline V gene. The CDR3 is made up of 13 amino acids.

This clonotype has ten or more counts. This chain uses TRBV12-3 or TRBV12-4 with TRBJ2-5; 7 positions agree with TRBD1. CDR3 length: 14 residues. V was pared by 3 bases and J by 4 bases, with 5 bases of the junction left unmatched. The CDR3 here is CASSFDRDGETQYF. CDR3 in DNA: TGTGCCAGCAGTTTCGACAGGGACGGAGAGACCCAGTACTTC.

This clonotype was recorded many times. The chain employs TRBV28 and TRBJ1-6; D perhaps matches TRBD1 (5 bases). The CDR3 is made up of 17 amino acids. The V end lost 5 bases, the J end lost 0 bases, and 14 bases lay between the germline ends. The germline V gene has CDR1 MDHEN and CDR2 SYDVKM. CDR3 DNA: TGTGCCAGCAGTCCGGAGACAGTCCGCTCCTATAATTCACCCCTCCACTTT. Translated: CASSPETVRSYNSPLHF.

In its sample, this clonotype was seen many times. This chain's CDR3 is CASSLPPGELFF. CDR3 DNA sequence: TGTGCCAGCAGCTTACCCCCCGGGGAGCTGTTTTTT. V is TRBV7-8 and J is TRBJ2-2; D call uncertain. The CDR3 is made up of 12 amino acids. Trimming removed 2 bases from V and 6 bases from J, with 4 bases in between. From germline, CDR1 is SGHVS and CDR2 FQNEAQ.